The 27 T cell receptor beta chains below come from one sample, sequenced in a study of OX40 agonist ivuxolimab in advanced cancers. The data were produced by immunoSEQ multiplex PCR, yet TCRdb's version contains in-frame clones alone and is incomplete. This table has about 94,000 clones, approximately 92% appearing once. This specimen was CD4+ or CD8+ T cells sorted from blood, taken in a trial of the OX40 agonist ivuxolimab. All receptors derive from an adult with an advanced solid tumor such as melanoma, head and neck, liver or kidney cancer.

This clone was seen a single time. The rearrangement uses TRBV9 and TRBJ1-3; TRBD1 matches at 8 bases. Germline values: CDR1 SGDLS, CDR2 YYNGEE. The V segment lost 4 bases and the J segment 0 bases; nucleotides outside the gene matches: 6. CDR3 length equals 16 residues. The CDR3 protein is CASSLGTGDSGNTIYF. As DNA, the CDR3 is TGTGCCAGCAGCCTCGGGACAGGCGACTCTGGAAACACCATATATTTT.

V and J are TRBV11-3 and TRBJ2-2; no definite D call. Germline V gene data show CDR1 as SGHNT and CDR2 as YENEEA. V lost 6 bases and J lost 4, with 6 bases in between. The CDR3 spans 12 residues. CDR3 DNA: TGTGCCAGCAGTTCGATCACCGGGGAGCTGTTTTTT. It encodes CASSSITGELFF.

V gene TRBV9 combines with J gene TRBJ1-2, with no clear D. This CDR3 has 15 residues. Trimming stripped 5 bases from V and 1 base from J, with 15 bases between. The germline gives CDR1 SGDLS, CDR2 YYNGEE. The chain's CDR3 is CASRGPTGGNYGYTF. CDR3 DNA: TGTGCCAGCAGAGGACCGACTGGAGGTAACTATGGCTACACCTTC.

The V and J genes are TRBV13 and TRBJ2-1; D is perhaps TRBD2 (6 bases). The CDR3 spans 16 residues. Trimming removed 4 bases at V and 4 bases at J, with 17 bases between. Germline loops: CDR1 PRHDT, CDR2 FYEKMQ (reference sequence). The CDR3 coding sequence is TGTGCCAGCAGCTCGGAGGGGCAGAATATTTACAATGAGCAGTTCTTC. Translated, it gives CASSSEGQNIYNEQFF. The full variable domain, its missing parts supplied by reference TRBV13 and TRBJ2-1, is AAGVIQSPRHLIKEKRETATLKCYPIPRHDTVYWYQQGPGQDPQFLISFYEKMQSDKGSIPDRFSAQQFSDYHSELNMSSLELGDSALYFCASSSEGQNIYNEQFFGPGTRLTVL.

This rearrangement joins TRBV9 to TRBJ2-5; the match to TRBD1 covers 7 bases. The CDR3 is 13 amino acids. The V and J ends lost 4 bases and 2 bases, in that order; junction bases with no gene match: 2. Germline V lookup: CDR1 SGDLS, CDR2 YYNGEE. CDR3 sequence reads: CASSPGQQETQYF. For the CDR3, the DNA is TGTGCCAGCAGCCCGGGACAGCAAGAGACCCAGTACTTC.

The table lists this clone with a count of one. The DNA of the CDR3 is TGTGCCAACCAACTTGGGGATACGCAGTATTTT. This translates into CANQLGDTQYF. The chain recombines TRBV6-1 with TRBJ2-3, with no clear D. V lost 10 bases, J lost 6 bases, and 11 bases lay in between. Germline CDR1 MNHNS, CDR2 SASEGT. The CDR3 is made up of 11 amino acids.

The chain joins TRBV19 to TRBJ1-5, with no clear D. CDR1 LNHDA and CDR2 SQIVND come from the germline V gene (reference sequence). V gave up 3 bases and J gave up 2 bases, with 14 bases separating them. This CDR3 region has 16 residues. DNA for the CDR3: TGTGCCAGTAGTATGCTCGCAGGTATTGGCAATCAGCCCCAGCATTTT. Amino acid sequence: CASSMLAGIGNQPQHF.

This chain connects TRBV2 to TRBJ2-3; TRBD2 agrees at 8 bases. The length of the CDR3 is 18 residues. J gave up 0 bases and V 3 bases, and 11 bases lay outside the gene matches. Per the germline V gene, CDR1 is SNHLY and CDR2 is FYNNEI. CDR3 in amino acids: CASSDVSGAADSTDTQYF. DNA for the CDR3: TGTGCCAGCAGTGATGTTAGCGGGGCAGCAGATAGCACAGATACGCAGTATTTT.

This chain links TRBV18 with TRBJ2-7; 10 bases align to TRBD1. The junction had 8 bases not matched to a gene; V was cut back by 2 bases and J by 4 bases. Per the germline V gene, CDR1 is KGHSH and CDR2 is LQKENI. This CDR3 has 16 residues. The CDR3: CASSPVTMGQGYEQYF. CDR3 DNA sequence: TGTGCCAGCTCACCAGTAACAATGGGACAGGGGTACGAGCAGTACTTC.

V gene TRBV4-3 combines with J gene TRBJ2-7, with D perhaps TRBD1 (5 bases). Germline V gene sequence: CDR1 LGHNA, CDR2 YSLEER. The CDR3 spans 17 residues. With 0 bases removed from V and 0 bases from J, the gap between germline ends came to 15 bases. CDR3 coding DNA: TGCGCCAGCAGCCAAGAAGGGGCAGGACCTAGCTCCTACGAGCAGTACTTC. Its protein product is CASSQEGAGPSSYEQYF.

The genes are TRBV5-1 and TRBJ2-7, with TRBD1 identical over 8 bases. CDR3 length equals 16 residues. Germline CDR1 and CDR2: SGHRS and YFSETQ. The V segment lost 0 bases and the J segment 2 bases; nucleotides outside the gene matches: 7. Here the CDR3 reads CASSLAPDRGTYEQYF. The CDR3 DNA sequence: TGCGCCAGCAGCTTGGCCCCCGACAGGGGCACCTACGAGCAGTACTTC. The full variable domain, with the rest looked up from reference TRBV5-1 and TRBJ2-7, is KAGVTQTPRYLIKTRGQQVTLSCSPISGHRSVSWYQQTPGQGLQFLFEYFSETQRNKGNFPGRFSGRQFSNSRSEMNVSTLELGDSALYLCASSLAPDRGTYEQYFGPGTRLTVT.

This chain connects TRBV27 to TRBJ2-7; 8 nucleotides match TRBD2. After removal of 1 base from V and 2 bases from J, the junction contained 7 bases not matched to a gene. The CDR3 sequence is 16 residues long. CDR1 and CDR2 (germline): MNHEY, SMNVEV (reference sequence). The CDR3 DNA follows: TGTGCCAGCAGTTTATTAGGTCAGCGGGGGCCCTACGAGCAGTACTTC. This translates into CASSLLGQRGPYEQYF.

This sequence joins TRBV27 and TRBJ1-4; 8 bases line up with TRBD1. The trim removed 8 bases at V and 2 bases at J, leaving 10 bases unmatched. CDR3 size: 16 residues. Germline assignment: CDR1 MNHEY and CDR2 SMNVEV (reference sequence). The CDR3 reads CASWTGNRTTNEKLFF. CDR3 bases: TGTGCCAGCTGGACAGGGAACCGAACGACTAATGAAAAACTGTTTTTT.

The CDR3: CASMYRAKAGYTF. CDR3 in DNA: TGTGCCAGCATGTACAGGGCAAAGGCTGGCTACACCTTC. This sequence joins TRBV6-6 and TRBJ1-2, with a tentative D call TRBD1 (6 bases). Trimming took 7 bases from V and 7 from J, leaving 16 bases between them. Looked up from germline, CDR1 is MNHNY and CDR2 is SVGAGI (reference sequence). The CDR3 consists of 13 residues.

CDR3 nucleotide sequence: TGCGCCAGCAGCCACCCGACAGCGAACACTGAAGCTTTCTTT. Translating gives CASSHPTANTEAFF. V usage is TRBV4-1 and J usage is TRBJ1-1, with a possible D match to TRBD1 (5 bases). The V end was cut by 3 bases, the J end by 1 base, with 9 bases between. The CDR3 is 14 residues long. CDR1 is MGHRA, CDR2 YSYEKL, per germline.

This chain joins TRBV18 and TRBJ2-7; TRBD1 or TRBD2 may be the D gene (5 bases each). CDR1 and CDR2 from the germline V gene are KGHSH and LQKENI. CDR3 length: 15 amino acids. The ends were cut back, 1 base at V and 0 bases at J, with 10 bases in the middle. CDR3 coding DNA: TGTGCCAGCTCACCACTCCAGGGACCCTCCTACGAGCAGTACTTC. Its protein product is CASSPLQGPSYEQYF.

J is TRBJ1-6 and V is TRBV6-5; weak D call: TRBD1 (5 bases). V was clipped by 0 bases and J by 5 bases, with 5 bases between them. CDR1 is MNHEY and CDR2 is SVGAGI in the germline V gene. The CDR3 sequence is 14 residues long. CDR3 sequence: CASSYSGDNSPLHF. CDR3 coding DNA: TGTGCCAGCAGTTACTCGGGGGATAATTCACCCCTCCACTTT.

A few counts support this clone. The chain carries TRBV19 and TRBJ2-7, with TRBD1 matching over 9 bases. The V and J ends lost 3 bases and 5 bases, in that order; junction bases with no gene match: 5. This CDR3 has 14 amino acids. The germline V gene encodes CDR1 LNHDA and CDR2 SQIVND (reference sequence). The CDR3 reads CASSIGTGIHEQYF. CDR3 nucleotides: TGTGCCAGTAGTATCGGGACAGGGATCCACGAGCAGTACTTC.

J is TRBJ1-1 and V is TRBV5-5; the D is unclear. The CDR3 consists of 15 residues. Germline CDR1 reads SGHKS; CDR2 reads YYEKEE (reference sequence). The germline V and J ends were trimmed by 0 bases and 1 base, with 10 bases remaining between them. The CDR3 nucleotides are TGTGCCAGCAGCTTGGTGGGAGGGTCGAACACTGAAGCTTTCTTT. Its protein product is CASSLVGGSNTEAFF.

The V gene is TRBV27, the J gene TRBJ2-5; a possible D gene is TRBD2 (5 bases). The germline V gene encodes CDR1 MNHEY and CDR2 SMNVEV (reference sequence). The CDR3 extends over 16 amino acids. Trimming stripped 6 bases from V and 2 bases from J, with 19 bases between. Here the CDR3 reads CASSSWALGGQETQYF. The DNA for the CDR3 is TGTGCCAGCAGCTCGTGGGCCCTTGGCGGGCAAGAGACCCAGTACTTC.

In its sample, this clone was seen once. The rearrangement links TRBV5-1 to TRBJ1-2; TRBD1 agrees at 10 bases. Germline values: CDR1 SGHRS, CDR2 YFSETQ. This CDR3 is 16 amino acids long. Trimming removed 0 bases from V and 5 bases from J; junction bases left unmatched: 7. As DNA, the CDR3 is TGCGCCAGCAGCTTGGACGCAGGGACAGGGGCTTATGGCTACACCTTC. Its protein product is CASSLDAGTGAYGYTF.

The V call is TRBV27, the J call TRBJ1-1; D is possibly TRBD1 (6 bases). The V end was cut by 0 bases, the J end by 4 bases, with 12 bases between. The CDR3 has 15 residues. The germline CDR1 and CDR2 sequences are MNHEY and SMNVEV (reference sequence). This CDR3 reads CASSLSGGGGTEAFF. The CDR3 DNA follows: TGTGCCAGCAGTTTATCTGGGGGAGGGGGCACTGAAGCTTTCTTT.

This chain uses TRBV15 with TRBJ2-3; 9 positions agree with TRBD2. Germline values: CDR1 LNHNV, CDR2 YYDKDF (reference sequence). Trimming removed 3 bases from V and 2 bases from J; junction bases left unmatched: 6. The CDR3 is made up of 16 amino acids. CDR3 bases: TGTGCCACCAGCAGTATAGCGGGGGTGCACACAGATACGCAGTATTTT. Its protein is CATSSIAGVHTDTQYF.

The CDR3 region is CASSWGQGGNYGYTF. CDR3 DNA: TGTGCCAGCAGCTGGGGACAGGGGGGAAACTATGGCTACACCTTC. The chain recombines TRBV11-2 with TRBJ1-2; TRBD1 matches 11 bases. The CDR3 consists of 15 residues. Per germline, CDR1 SGHAT and CDR2 FQNNGV. Losses at the gene ends were 4 bases for V and 2 bases for J; bases not matched to a gene: 3.

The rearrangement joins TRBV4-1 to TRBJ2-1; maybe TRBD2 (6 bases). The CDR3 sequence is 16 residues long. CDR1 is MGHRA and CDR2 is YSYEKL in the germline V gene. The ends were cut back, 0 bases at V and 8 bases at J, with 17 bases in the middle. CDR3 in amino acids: CASSQDSTSFHHEQFF. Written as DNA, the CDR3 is TGCGCCAGCAGCCAAGATTCGACTAGTTTTCACCATGAGCAGTTCTTC.

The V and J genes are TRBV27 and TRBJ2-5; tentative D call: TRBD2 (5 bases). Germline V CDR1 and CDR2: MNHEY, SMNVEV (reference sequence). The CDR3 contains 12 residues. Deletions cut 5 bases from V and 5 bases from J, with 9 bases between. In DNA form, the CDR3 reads TGTGCCAGCAGTCTACGGGGTGAGACCCAGTACTTC. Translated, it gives CASSLRGETQYF.

The CDR3 nucleotides read TGTGCCAGCAGCTTGGGGCGGTCACTGACTTACGAGCAGTACTTC. This translates into CASSLGRSLTYEQYF. The chain employs TRBV5-5 and TRBJ2-7; D not resolved. The V end was cut by 0 bases, the J end by 4 bases, with 14 bases between. This CDR3 has 15 residues. Germline assignment: CDR1 SGHKS and CDR2 YYEKEE (reference sequence).